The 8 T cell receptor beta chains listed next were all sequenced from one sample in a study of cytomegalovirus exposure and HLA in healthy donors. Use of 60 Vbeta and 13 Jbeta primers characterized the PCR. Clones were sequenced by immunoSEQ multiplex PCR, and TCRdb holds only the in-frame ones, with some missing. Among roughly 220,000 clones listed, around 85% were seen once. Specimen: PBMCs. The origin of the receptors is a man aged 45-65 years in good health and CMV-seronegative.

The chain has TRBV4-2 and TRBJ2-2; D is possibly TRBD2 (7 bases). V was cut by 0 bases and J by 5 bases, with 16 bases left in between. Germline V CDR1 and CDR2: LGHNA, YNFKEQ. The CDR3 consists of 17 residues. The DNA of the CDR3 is TGTGCCAGCAGCCAAGATGGGGGCAGCGGGAAGACCGGGGAGCTGTTTTTT. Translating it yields CASSQDGGSGKTGELFF.

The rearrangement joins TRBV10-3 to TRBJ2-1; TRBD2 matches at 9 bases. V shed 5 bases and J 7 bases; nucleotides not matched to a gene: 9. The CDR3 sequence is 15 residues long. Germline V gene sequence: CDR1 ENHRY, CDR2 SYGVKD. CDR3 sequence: CAISRGTSPGNEQFF. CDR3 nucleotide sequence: TGTGCCATCAGTCGGGGGACTAGCCCAGGGAATGAGCAGTTCTTC.

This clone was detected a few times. Here the CDR3 DNA reads TGTGCCAGCAGTATGACAGTAGGCTACGAGCAGTACTTC. Its translation: CASSMTVGYEQYF. The chain uses TRBV27 and TRBJ2-7, with TRBD1 as a possible D gene (5 bases). The ends were cut back, 5 bases at V and 3 bases at J, with 11 bases in the middle. CDR1 is MNHEY, CDR2 SMNVEV, per germline (reference sequence). The CDR3 spans 13 residues.

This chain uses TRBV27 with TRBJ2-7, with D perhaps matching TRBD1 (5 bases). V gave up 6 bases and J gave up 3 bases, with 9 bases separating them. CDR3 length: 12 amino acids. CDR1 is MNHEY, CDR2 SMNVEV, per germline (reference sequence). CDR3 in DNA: TGTGCCAGCAGGCAGGGTTTCTACGAGCAGTACTTC. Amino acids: CASRQGFYEQYF.

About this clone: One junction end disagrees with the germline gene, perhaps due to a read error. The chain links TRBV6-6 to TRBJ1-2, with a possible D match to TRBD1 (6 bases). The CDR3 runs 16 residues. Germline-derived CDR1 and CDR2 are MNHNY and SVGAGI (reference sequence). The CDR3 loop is CASSYSTGGLAYGYAF. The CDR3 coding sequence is TGTGCCAGCAGTTACTCGACGGGGGGCCTCGCCTATGGCTACGCCTTC.

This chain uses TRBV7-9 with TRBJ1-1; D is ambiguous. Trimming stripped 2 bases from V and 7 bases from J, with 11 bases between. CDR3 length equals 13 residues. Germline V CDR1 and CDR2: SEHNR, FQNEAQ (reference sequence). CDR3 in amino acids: CASSLMVQIEAFF. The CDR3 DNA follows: TGTGCCAGCAGCTTAATGGTGCAGATTGAAGCTTTCTTT. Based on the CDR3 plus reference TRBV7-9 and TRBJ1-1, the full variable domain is DTGVSQNPRHKITKRGQNVTFRCDPISEHNRLYWYRQTLGQGPEFLTYFQNEAQLEKSRLLSDRFSAERPKGSFSTLEIQRTEQGDSAMYLCASSLMVQIEAFFGQGTRLTVV.

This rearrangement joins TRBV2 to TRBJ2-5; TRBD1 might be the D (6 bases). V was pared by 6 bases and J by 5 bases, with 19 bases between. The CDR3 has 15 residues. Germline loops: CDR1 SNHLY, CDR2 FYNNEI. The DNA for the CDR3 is TGTGCCAGCAGCGCCGGGACAACGGCGGAGGAGACCCAGTACTTC. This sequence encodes CASSAGTTAEETQYF.

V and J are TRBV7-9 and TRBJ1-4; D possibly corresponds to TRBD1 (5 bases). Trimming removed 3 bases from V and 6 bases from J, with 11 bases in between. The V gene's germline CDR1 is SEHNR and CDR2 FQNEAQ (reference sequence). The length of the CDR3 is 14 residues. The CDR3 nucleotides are TGTGCCAGCAGCTTTCAGGGTATCCATGAAAAACTGTTTTTT. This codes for CASSFQGIHEKLFF.